The T cell receptor (beta chain) described here comes from a study of cytomegalovirus exposure and HLA in healthy donors. Study results and limitations: A missense variant in DCLRE1C was later tied to TCR beta V- and J-gene trimming. HLA alleles showed associations with some 17,000 TCR beta sequences in a later analysis, at a 0.05 false discovery rate. A later examination showed that TCR association rates differed by HLA locus, with DRB1 most and HLA-C fewest.

PCR amplification relied on 60 Vbeta primers (plus 13 Jbeta primers). Repertoires were generated with immunoSEQ multiplex PCR, while TCRdb's copy carries only in-frame clones and drops some. This sample carries 120,000 or so clones, 80% of them seen once, and the ten largest clones take more than 8%. V was pared by 4 bases and J by 4 bases, with 23 bases between. The CDR3 sequence is 17 residues long. In germline, CDR1 is SGHRS, CDR2 YFSETQ. Worth noting for this clone: Its antigen is still unknown.

Sequenced material: PBMCs. The clonotype was recovered from a man aged 25-45 years in good health and CMV-seropositive. The chain employs TRBV5-1 and TRBJ1-2; the D is unclear. The CDR3 DNA reads TGCGCCAGCAGCCCGGGGAGTAAAACTCTGGCTGGCTATGGCTACACCTTC. Amino acids: CASSPGSKTLAGYGYTF.